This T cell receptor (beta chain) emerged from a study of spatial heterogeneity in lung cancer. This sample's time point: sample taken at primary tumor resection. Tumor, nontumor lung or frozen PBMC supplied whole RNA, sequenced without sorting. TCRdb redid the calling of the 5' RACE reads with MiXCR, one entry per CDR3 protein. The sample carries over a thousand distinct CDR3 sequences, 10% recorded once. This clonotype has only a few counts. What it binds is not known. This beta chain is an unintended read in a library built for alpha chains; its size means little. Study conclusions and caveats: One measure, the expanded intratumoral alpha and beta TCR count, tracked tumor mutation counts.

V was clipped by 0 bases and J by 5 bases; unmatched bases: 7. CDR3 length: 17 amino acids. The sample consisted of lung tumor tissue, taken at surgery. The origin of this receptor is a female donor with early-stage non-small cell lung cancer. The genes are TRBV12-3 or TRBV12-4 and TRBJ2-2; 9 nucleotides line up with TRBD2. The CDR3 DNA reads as TGTGCCAGCAGTTTAGCTAGCGGGGGCCTGCAAACCGGGGAGCTGTTTTTT. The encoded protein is CASSLASGGLQTGELFF.